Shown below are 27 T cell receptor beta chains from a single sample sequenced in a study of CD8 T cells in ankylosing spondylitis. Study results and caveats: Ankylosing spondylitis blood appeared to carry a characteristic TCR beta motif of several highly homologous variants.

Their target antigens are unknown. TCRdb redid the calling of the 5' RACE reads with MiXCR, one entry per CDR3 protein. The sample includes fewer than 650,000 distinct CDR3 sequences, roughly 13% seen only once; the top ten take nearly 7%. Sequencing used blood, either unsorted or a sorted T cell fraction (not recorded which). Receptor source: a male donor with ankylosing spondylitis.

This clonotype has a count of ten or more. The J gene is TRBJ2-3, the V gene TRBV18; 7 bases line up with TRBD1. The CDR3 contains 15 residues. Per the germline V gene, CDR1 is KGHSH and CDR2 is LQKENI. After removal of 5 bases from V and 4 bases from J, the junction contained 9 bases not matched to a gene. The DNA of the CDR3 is TGTGCCAGCTCAGTACAAACAGGGGCCGCAGATACGCAGTATTTT. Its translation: CASSVQTGAADTQYF.

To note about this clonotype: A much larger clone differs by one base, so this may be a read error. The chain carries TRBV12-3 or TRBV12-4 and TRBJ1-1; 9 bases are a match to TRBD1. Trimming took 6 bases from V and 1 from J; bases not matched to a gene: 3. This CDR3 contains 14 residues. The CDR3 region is CASRLQGANTEAFF. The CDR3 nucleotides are TGTGCCAGCAGATTACAGGGGGCGAACACTGAAGCTTTCTTT.

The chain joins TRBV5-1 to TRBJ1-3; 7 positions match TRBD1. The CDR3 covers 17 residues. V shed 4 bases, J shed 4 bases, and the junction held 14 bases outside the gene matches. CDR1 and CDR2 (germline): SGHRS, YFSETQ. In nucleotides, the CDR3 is TGCGCCAGCAGCGGGAGGTCCGGGACAGATATCGGAAACACCATATATTTT. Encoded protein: CASSGRSGTDIGNTIYF.

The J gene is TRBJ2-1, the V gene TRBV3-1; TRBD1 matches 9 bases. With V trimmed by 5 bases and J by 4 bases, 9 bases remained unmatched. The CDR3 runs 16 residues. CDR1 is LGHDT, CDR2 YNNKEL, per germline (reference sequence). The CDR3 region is CASSARDRDPYNEQFF. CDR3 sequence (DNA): TGTGCCAGCAGCGCCCGGGACAGGGACCCATACAATGAGCAGTTCTTC.

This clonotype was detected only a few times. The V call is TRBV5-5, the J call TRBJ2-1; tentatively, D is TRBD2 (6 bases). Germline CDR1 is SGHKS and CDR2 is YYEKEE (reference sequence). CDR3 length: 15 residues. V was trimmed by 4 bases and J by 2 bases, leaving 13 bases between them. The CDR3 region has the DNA TGTGCCAGCAGCCCGGGACTGCCAACCTACAATGAGCAGTTCTTC. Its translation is CASSPGLPTYNEQFF.

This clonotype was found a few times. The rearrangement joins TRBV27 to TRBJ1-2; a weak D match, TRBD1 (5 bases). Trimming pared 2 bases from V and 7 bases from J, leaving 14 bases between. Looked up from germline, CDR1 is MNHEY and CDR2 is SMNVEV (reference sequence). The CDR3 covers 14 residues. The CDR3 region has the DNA TGTGCCAGCAGTTTACAGGGCTCCCTTACTGGCTACACCTTC. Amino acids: CASSLQGSLTGYTF.

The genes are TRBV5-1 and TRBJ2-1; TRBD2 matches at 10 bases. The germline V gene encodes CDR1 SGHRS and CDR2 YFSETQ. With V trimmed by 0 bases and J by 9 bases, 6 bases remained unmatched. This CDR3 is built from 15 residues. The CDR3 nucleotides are TGCGCCAGCAGCTTGGATCTAGCGGGAGCGTCTGAGCAGTTCTTC. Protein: CASSLDLAGASEQFF. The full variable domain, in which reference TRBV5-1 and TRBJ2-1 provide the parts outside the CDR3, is KAGVTQTPRYLIKTRGQQVTLSCSPISGHRSVSWYQQTPGQGLQFLFEYFSETQRNKGNFPGRFSGRQFSNSRSEMNVSTLELGDSALYLCASSLDLAGASEQFFGPGTRLTVL.

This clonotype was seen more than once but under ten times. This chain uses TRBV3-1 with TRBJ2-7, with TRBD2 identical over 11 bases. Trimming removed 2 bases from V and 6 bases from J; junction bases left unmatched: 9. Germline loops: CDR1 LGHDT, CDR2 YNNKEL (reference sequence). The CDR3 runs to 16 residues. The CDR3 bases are TGTGCCAGCAGCCAATCTAGCGGGAGGCGGATAATCGAGCAGTACTTC. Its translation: CASSQSSGRRIIEQYF.

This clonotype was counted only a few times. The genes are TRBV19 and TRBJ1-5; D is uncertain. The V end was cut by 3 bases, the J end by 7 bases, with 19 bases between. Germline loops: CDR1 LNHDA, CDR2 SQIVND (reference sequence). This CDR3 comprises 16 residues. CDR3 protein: CASSIFAKSGNQPQHF. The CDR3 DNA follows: TGTGCCAGTAGTATTTTCGCGAAATCGGGGAACCAGCCCCAGCATTTT.

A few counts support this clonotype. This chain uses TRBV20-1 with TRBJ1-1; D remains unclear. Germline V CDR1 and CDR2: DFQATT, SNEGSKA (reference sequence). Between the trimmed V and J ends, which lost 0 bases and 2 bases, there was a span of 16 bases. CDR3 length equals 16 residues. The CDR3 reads CSARDPEGELNTEAFF. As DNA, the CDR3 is TGCAGTGCTAGAGATCCGGAGGGCGAGCTAAACACTGAAGCTTTCTTT.

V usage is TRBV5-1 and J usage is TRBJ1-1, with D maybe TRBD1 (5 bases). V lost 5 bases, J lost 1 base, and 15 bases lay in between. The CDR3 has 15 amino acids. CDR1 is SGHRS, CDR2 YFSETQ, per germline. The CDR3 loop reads CASSLAGKGNTEAFF. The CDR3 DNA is TGCGCCAGCAGTTTAGCAGGGAAAGGGAACACTGAAGCTTTCTTT.

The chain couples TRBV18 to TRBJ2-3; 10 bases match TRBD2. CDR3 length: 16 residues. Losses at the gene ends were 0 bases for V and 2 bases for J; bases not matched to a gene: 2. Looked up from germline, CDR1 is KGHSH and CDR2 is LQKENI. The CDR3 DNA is TGTGCCAGCTCACCACCTAGCGGGAGGACCACAGATACGCAGTATTTT. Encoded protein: CASSPPSGRTTDTQYF.

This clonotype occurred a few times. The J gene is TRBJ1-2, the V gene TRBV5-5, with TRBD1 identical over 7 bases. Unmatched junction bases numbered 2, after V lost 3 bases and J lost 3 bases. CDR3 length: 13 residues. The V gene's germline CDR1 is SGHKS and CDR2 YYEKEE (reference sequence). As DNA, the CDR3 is TGTGCCAGCAGCTCGACAGGGTACTATGGCTACACCTTC. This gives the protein CASSSTGYYGYTF.

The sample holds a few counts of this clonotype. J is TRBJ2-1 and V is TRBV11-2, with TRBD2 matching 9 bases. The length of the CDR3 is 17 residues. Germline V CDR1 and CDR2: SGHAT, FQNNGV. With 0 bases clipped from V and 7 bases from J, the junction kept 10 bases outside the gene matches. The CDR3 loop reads CASSLDGVSGRWNEQFF. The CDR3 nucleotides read TGTGCCAGCAGCTTAGATGGGGTTAGCGGGAGATGGAATGAGCAGTTCTTC.

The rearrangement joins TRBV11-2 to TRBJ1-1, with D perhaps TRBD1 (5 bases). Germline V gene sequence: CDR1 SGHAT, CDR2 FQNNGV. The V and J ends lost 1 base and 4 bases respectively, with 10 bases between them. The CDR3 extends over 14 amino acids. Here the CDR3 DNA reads TGTGCCAGCAGCTTAGGGGGGGGTACCACTGAAGCTTTCTTT. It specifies CASSLGGGTTEAFF. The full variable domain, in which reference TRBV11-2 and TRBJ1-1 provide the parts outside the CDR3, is EAGVAQSPRYKIIEKRQSVAFWCNPISGHATLYWYQQILGQGPKLLIQFQNNGVVDDSQLPKDRFSAERLKGVDSTLKIQPAKLEDSAVYLCASSLGGGTTEAFFGQGTRLTVV.

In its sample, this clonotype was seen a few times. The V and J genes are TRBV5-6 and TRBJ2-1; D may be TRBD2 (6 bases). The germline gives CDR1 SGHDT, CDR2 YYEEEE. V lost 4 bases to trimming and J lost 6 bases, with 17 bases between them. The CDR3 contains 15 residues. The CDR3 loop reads CASSGRDSFANEQFF. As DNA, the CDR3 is TGTGCCAGCAGCGGCCGGGACTCCTTTGCCAATGAGCAGTTCTTC.

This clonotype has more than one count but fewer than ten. The CDR3 region is CASSSDGEKLFF. In DNA, the CDR3 is TGCGCCAGCAGCTCGGACGGGGAAAAACTGTTTTTT. The chain joins TRBV5-1 to TRBJ1-4; D uncertain. V was cut by 3 bases and J by 8 bases, with 8 bases left in between. The CDR3 is made up of 12 amino acids. CDR1 is SGHRS and CDR2 is YFSETQ in the germline V gene.

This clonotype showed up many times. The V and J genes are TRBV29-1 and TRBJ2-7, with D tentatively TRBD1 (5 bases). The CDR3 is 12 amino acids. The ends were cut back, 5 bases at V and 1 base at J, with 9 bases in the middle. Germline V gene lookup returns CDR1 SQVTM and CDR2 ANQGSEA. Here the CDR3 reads CSVRQLSYEQYF. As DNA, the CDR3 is TGCAGCGTTAGACAGCTTTCCTACGAGCAGTACTTC.

The CDR3 loop is CSAKTSGRYTDTQYF. The CDR3 DNA follows: TGCAGTGCAAAGACTAGCGGGAGGTACACAGATACGCAGTATTTT. The chain uses TRBV20-1 and TRBJ2-3, with 13 bases fitting TRBD2. The CDR3 spans 15 residues. V dropped 6 bases and J dropped 2; count of bases not matched to a gene: 5. Germline V gene data show CDR1 as DFQATT and CDR2 as SNEGSKA (reference sequence).

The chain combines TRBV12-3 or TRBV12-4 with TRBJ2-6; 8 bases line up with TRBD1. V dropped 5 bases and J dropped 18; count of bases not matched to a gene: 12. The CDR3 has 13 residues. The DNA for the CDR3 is TGTGCCAGCAGTCCCCGGGACAGGCTTTTTCCGACTTTC. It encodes CASSPRDRLFPTF.

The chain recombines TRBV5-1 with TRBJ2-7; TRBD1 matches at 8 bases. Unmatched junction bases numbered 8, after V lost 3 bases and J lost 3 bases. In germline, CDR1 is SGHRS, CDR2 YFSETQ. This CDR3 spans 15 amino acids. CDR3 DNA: TGCGCCAGCAGCTGGGGACAGGAGAGATACTACGAGCAGTACTTC. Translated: CASSWGQERYYEQYF.

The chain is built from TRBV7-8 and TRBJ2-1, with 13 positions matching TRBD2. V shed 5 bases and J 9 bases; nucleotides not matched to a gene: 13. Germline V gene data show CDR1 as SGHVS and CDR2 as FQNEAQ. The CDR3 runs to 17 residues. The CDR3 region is CASSPPGLAGQSGEQFF. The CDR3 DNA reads TGTGCCAGCAGCCCGCCGGGACTAGCGGGACAATCCGGTGAGCAGTTCTTC.

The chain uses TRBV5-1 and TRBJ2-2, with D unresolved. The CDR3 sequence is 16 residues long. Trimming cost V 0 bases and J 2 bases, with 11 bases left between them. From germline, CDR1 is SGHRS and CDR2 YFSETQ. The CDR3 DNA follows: TGCGCCAGCAGCTTGGCCGTCTTAGGCAACACCGGGGAGCTGTTTTTT. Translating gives CASSLAVLGNTGELFF.

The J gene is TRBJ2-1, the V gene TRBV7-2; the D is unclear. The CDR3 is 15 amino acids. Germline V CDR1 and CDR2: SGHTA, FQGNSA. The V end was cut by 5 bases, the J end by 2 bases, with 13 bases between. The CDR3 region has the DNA TGTGCCAGCAGCCCGACCTGGCGGACCTACAATGAGCAGTTCTTC. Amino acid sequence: CASSPTWRTYNEQFF. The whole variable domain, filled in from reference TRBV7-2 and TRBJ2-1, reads GAGVSQSPSNKVTEKGKDVELRCDPISGHTALYWYRQSLGQGLEFLIYFQGNSAPDKSGLPSDRFSAERTGGSVSTLTIQRTQQEDSAVYLCASSPTWRTYNEQFFGPGTRLTVL.

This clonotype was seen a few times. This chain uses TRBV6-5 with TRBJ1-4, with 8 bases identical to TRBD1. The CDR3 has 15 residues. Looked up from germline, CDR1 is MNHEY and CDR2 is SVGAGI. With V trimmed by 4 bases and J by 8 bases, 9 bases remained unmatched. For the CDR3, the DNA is TGTGCCAGCAGTTTGACCAGGGGGCAAGAGGAAAAACTGTTTTTT. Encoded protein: CASSLTRGQEEKLFF.

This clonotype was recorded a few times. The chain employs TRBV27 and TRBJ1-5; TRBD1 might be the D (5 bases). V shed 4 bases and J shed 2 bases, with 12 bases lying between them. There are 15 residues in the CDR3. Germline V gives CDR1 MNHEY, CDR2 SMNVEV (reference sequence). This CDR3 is CASSYSGGGNQPQHF. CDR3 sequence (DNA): TGTGCCAGCAGTTACTCTGGGGGGGGCAATCAGCCCCAGCATTTT.

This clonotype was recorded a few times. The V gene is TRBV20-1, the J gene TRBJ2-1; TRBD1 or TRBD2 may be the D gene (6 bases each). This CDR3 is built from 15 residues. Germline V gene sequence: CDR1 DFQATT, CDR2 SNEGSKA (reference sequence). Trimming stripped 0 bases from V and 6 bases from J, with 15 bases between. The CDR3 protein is CSARDLGGEINEQFF. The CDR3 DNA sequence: TGCAGTGCTAGAGATCTGGGGGGCGAGATCAATGAGCAGTTCTTC.